This T cell receptor (beta chain) was found in a study of cytomegalovirus exposure and HLA in healthy donors. The CDR3 length is 12 residues. After removal of 5 bases from V and 13 bases from J, the junction contained 10 bases not matched to a gene. Germline assignment: CDR1 SGHTA and CDR2 FQGNSA. TCRdb's copy holds only in-frame clones and misses some; the assay was immunoSEQ multiplex PCR. The data contain fewer than 120,000 clones, 88% of them seen just once; the ten biggest clones take up 1.4%. Sequences were obtained from PBMCs. This sequence joins TRBV7-2 and TRBJ2-7; TRBD2 agrees at 8 bases. This clonotype originated in a woman between 25 and 40 years old in good health and CMV-seropositive. The CDR3 DNA is TGTGCCAGCAGCCAGTCCGGGACTAGGCTCTACTTC. Amino acids: CASSQSGTRLYF.